These 5 T cell receptor beta chains came from one sample sequenced in a study of blood T cell repertoires in COVID-19. TCRdb's table, derived via immunoSEQ multiplex PCR, lists solely in-frame clones and lacks some. The data show about 300,000 clones, with 70% to 90% seen just once and 5.5% to 8.5% held by the top ten. Sequences were obtained from peripheral blood. The receptors derive from a woman aged 30 to 39 who had recovered from COVID-19.

V and J are TRBV28 and TRBJ1-1; 8 bases map to TRBD1. Germline CDR1 is MDHEN and CDR2 is SYDVKM. V shed 2 bases, J shed 6 bases, and the junction held 2 bases outside the gene matches. CDR3 length equals 13 residues. The CDR3 spells CASSLDRGPEAFF. In DNA form, the CDR3 reads TGTGCCAGCAGTTTAGACAGGGGTCCTGAAGCTTTCTTT.

This sequence joins TRBV9 and TRBJ1-1; D unclear. The V and J ends lost 2 bases and 1 base respectively, with 3 bases between them. Germline V CDR1 and CDR2: SGDLS, YYNGEE. The CDR3 loop spans 12 amino acids. The chain's CDR3 is CASSVRNTEAFF. As DNA, the CDR3 is TGTGCCAGCAGCGTGAGGAACACTGAAGCTTTCTTT.

The rearrangement uses TRBV19 and TRBJ1-6; D is unresolved. Trimming cost V 6 bases and J 5 bases, with 14 bases left between them. Germline values: CDR1 LNHDA, CDR2 SQIVND (reference sequence). The CDR3 contains 15 residues. CDR3 DNA sequence: TGTGCCAGTAGCACCGAGGTTTCTCATAATTCACCCCTCCACTTT. Its protein product is CASSTEVSHNSPLHF.

The rearrangement links TRBV28 to TRBJ1-1; D remains ambiguous. Germline V gene sequence: CDR1 MDHEN, CDR2 SYDVKM. V was pared by 6 bases and J by 0 bases, with 8 bases between. This CDR3 contains 13 residues. The CDR3 loop is CASRGRMNTEAFF. The DNA for the CDR3 is TGTGCCAGCAGAGGCAGGATGAACACTGAAGCTTTCTTT.

This rearrangement joins TRBV7-2 to TRBJ2-1; tentative D call: TRBD2 (5 bases). The ends were cut back, 5 bases at V and 6 bases at J, with 20 bases in the middle. CDR1 is SGHTA, CDR2 FQGNSA, per germline. The CDR3 is 16 residues long. The CDR3 protein is CASSPRPLASSNEQFF. CDR3 DNA sequence: TGTGCCAGCAGCCCCAGGCCCCTAGCTTCAAGCAATGAGCAGTTCTTC.